This section outlines one T cell receptor beta chain sequence together with its context. The data stem from a study of patients and donors after allogeneic stem cell transplantation. Germline V gives CDR1 SGHRS, CDR2 YFSETQ. The CDR3 is 13 amino acids. Trimming cost V 0 bases and J 7 bases, with 10 bases left between them. TCRdb processed the RT-PCR reads anew with MiXCR; each CDR3 protein has one entry. The table has about 74,000 distinct CDR3 sequences, 26% seen once. Sequencing was carried out using blood, either unsorted or a sorted T cell fraction (not recorded which). J is TRBJ2-5 and V is TRBV5-1; D is uncertain. This clonotype was obtained from a human donor who was either an allogeneic HSCT recipient or a stem cell or donor lymphocyte infusion donor (not recorded which). It is not recorded whose cells these are; they may come from a transplant donor. The CDR3 bases are TGCGCCAGCAGCTTGGGAGAGGTGCCGACCCAGTACTTC. This sequence encodes CASSLGEVPTQYF.